This TCR beta chain appears in the sequencing data of a study of blood T cells in healthy people across ages. In regard to this clonotype: At one boundary the junction diverges from the germline segment, which might be a read error.

The CDR3 extends over 14 amino acids. Looked up from germline, CDR1 is KGHDR and CDR2 is SFDVKD. A J-beta primer mix and a sample-barcoded 5' primer were used in a second PCR of roughly 7 to 12 cycles. TCRdb used MiXCR to reprocess the 5' RACE reads, holding one entry per CDR3 protein. The table lists more than 1,000,000 distinct CDR3 sequences, almost 25% of them singletons. The same specimen was also included in a second study, on T cells of mothers and their children.

The sample taken for sequencing was blood. This chain uses TRBV24-1 with TRBJ2-1; TRBD1 matches 7 bases. This clonotype was sampled from a girl aged 2 to 9 in good health. CDR3 bases: TGTGCCACCAGTGGTGGGACAGATTACAATGAGCAGTCCTTC. The encoded protein is CATSGGTDYNEQSF.